This T cell receptor beta chain was recovered during a study of chemoradiotherapy in HPV16-positive cancers (dated by TCRdb to 2022 to 2024). Broadly, across the study: Functional T-cell assays on cells from two HPV16-positive patients defined candidate HPV-specific T-cell clones and common TCR motifs. The study set out to ask whether T-cell immunity against the HPV oncoproteins E6 and E7 changes over the course of chemoradiotherapy and whether that immunity affects survival. The candidate HPV-specific TCRs and motifs were then tracked in TCR repertoires from 86 patients with HPV-related cancers.

The library came from the immunoSEQ multiplex PCR assay. TCRdb's version of the immuneACCESS table is confined to in-frame rearrangements and falls short of the full clone set. An unresolved V gene accounts for under half of the shortfall where checked; the remainder is of unknown origin. Across this sample there are under 6,500 clones, with over 65% seen only once. The leading ten clones occupy around 29% of the sample. Repertoires were sampled repeatedly over the course of chemoradiotherapy, so clonal expansion could be followed in the tumor microenvironment. This clone was detected only a few times. Which antigen it targets is not known. Base-call qualities are not available, and no considerably larger clone is one nucleotide away. General findings and caveats noted by the study authors: Expansion of candidate HPV-specific clones and E7-related TCR motifs was observed in the tumor microenvironment during treatment, whereas no such expansion was observed for non-HPV-specific T cells. In HPV16-positive patients, expansion of HPV-responsive T cells during chemoradiotherapy was associated with improved recurrence-free survival. Only two HPV16-positive patients were used to derive the functional definition of HPV-specific T cells, and the survival association was reported for HPV16-positive patients.

Including the terminal cysteine and phenylalanine, the CDR3 comprises 15 residues. Solely the CDR3 DNA is kept, with 45 bases framed from the first base. CDR1 and CDR2, looked up from the germline V gene (reference sequence), are GTSNPN and SVGIG. Trimming takes 2 bases from V and 5 bases from J, and the germline ends sit 16 bases apart. This sequence uses TRBV30 and TRBJ2-1; the D gene is perhaps TRBD1, on 6 matching bases. The clonotype originates from a human donor with HPV-associated anogenital cancer. This material was acquired from a patient who underwent chemoradiotherapy. At the DNA level, the sequence is TGTGCCTGGAGTACGGACATCAGGGGCAACAATGAGCAGTTCTTC. Its coded protein is CAWSTDIRGNNEQFF.